The present TCR beta chain was sequenced within a study of cytomegalovirus exposure and HLA in healthy donors. Findings of the study overall: Certain sequence variants were highly shared and formed a cluster, and this cluster was likely a sequencing artifact. Previously analyzed data showed that most TCR beta V segments were productive at a frequency of about 87% or about 30%.

All donors participated as healthy donors of bone marrow. Comment on this clone: Its antigen is unknown.

Germline-derived CDR1 and CDR2 are SGHRS and YFSETQ. The V and J ends lost 3 bases and 4 bases, in that order; junction bases with no gene match: 4. The CDR3 is 14 residues long. Use of 60 Vbeta and 13 Jbeta primers characterized the PCR. Assay: immunoSEQ multiplex PCR; the TCRdb copy retains only in-frame clones and omits some. The data show approximately 87,000 clones, roughly 86% seen once. Sequencing was done on a sample of PBMCs. The clonotype comes from a young woman in good health and CMV-seropositive. V is TRBV5-1 and J is TRBJ2-1; TRBD1 matches 7 bases. The CDR3: CASSSGQLYNEQFF. CDR3 nucleotides: TGCGCCAGCAGCTCGGGACAGTTGTACAATGAGCAGTTCTTC.